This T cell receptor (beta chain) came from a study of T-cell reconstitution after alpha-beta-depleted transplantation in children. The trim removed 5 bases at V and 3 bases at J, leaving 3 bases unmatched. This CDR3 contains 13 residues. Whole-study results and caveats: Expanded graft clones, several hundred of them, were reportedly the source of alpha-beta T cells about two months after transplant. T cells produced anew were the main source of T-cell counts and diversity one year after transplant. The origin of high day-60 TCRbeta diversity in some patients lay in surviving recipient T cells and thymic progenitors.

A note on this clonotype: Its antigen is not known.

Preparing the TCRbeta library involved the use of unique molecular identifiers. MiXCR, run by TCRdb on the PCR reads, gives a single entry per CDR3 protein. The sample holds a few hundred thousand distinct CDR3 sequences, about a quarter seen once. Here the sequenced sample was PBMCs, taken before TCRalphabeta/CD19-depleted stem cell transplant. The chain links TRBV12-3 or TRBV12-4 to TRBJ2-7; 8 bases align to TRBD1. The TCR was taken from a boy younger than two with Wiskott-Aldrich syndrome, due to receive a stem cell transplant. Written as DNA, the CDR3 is TGTGCCAGCAGTGGACAGGGTGGCTACGAGCAGTACTTC. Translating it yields CASSGQGGYEQYF.